The clone carrying this TCR beta chain has more than one count but fewer than ten. The data stem from a study of cytomegalovirus exposure and HLA in healthy donors. Germline CDR1 is SGHRS and CDR2 is YFSETQ. This CDR3 is built from 15 residues. Germline trimming cut 3 bases from V and 5 bases from J; bases unmatched to any gene: 8. Sequencing used immunoSEQ multiplex PCR; TCRdb keeps in-frame clones, though not all of them. Found here are about 190,000 clones, 84% of them singletons; the top ten hold roughly 6.5%. The chain couples TRBV5-1 to TRBJ2-5; 9 bases match TRBD2. Sequencing was performed on PBMCs. The TCR sequence derives from a man aged 18 to 35 in good health and CMV-seropositive. The CDR3 coding sequence is TGCGCCAGCAGCTGGGGGCGCGGGAGGGCGGAGACCCAGTACTTC. Protein: CASSWGRGRAETQYF.